A selection of T cell receptor beta chains follows, all from one sample in a study of T-cell reconstitution after alpha-beta-depleted transplantation in children. TCRdb itself ran the PCR reads through MiXCR, one entry per CDR3 protein. The repertoire consists of about 98,000 distinct CDR3 sequences, with 23% occurring once and the leading ten covering roughly 23%. This sample comprised PBMCs, obtained before TCRalphabeta/CD19-depleted stem cell transplant. All receptors come from a boy aged 2-15 years with acute lymphoblastic leukemia, due to receive a stem cell transplant. The CDR3 runs from the conserved cysteine through the conserved F or W. D genes are given only for firm matches. A row's size may be missing; if present it is once, few, many or a size class.

NA,15,NA,TRBV6-5,TRBJ2-3,TGTGCCAGCAGTTACGGGGCGGCGACCCCAGATACGCAGTATTTT,CASSYGAATPDTQYF
many,14,NA,TRBV5-1,TRBJ2-2,TGCGCCAGCAGCTTGGCCGGTGTTCCCGGGGAGCTGTTTTTT,CASSLAGVPGELFF
few,15,NA,TRBV30,TRBJ2-3,TGTGCCTGGAGTTTAGGGGAGAGTCACACAGATACGCAGTATTTT,CAWSLGESHTDTQYF
few,17,TRBD2,TRBV11-2,TRBJ2-5,TGTGCCAGCAGCGGGACCCTAGCGGAGGGAATCCGAGAGACCCAGTACTTC,CASSGTLAEGIRETQYF
few,14,NA,TRBV2,TRBJ1-2,TGTGCCAGCAGTTCCACTCGTGACCGCGGTGGCTACACCTTC,CASSSTRDRGGYTF
many,17,TRBD1,TRBV4-3,TRBJ2-7,TGCGCCAGCAGCCAAGATGAGACCGGGACAGGGGTTTACGAGCAGTACTTC,CASSQDETGTGVYEQYF
NA,15,NA,TRBV10-3,TRBJ2-2,TGTGCCATCAGTGAGTTTGAAAGAAACACCGGGGAGCTGTTTTTT,CAISEFERNTGELFF
NA,16,NA,TRBV7-8,TRBJ2-2,TGTGCCAGCAGCTTAGGGCGGAGGCGGGGTGCCGGGGAGCTGTTTTTT,CASSLGRRRGAGELFF
NA,16,TRBD2,TRBV7-2,TRBJ2-5,TGTGCCAGCAGCTCCCCGAAGCGGGAGGGCCGGGAGACCCAGTACTTC,CASSSPKREGRETQYF
NA,13,NA,TRBV20-1,TRBJ2-7,TGCAGTGTATGGGTGGGAGGAACCTACGAGCAGTACTTC,CSVWVGGTYEQYF
NA,16,NA,TRBV3-1,TRBJ1-1,TGTGCCAGCAGCCGCCCCACAGGGTCTGGGAACACTGAAGCTTTCTTT,CASSRPTGSGNTEAFF
NA,11,NA,TRBV2,TRBJ2-1,TGTGCCAGCAGCCTTACTAGCGAGCAGTTCTTC,CASSLTSEQFF
NA,19,TRBD2,TRBV5-1,TRBJ2-4,TGCGCCAGCAGCGAGGGGCAGCGGGAGGGGACTCTAGCCAAAAACATTCAGTACTTC,CASSEGQREGTLAKNIQYF
NA,15,NA,TRBV7-3,TRBJ1-1,TGTGCCAGCAGCCCCGCGGGTGGGGGGCACACTGAAGCTTTCTTT,CASSPAGGGHTEAFF
NA,16,NA,TRBV3-1,TRBJ1-3,TGTGCCAGCAGCCGCCCGGGACATTACTCTGGAAACACCATATATTTT,CASSRPGHYSGNTIYF
NA,15,TRBD1,TRBV4-1,TRBJ2-7,TGCGCCAGCAGCCCCCAGCGGACAGGGGCTTACGAGCAGTACTTC,CASSPQRTGAYEQYF
few,15,TRBD2,TRBV5-1,TRBJ2-2,TGCGCCAGCAGCGGGACTAGCGGGCCTACCGGGGAGCTGTTTTTT,CASSGTSGPTGELFF
few,16,TRBD2,TRBV7-9,TRBJ2-1,TGTGCCAGCAGCTACCCTGGACTAGCGGGTTACAATGAGCAGTTCTTC,CASSYPGLAGYNEQFF
few,12,NA,TRBV20-1,TRBJ1-2,TGCAGTGGTCCGGGACCAGTCTATGGCTACACCTTC,CSGPGPVYGYTF
few,16,TRBD1,TRBV5-6,TRBJ2-1,TGTGCCAGCAGCACGCGATCCGGGACAGGATACAATGAGCAGTTCTTC,CASSTRSGTGYNEQFF
few,15,NA,TRBV5-1,TRBJ2-1,TGCGCCAGCTTGGCCGGAGGAAACCCTAACAATGAGCAGTTCTTC,CASLAGGNPNNEQFF
NA,11,TRBD1,TRBV25-1,TRBJ2-7,TGTGCCAGCGGACAGGGCCACGAGCAGTACTTC,CASGQGHEQYF
NA,14,NA,TRBV6-1,TRBJ1-2,TGTGCCAGCAGCGAAGCAGACTATAACTATGGCTACACCTTC,CASSEADYNYGYTF
many,16,TRBD1,TRBV7-6,TRBJ1-5,TGTGCCAGCAGCCCCGGACAGGGCTTGAGCAATCAGCCCCAGCATTTT,CASSPGQGLSNQPQHF
few,18,NA,TRBV2,TRBJ2-7,TGTGCCAGCAGTGTCTTATCTTGGCGGGATATGGGCTCCTACGAGCAGTACTTC,CASSVLSWRDMGSYEQYF
few,12,NA,TRBV2,TRBJ2-4,TGTGCCAGCCGTACTATAGCGAACATTCAGTACTTC,CASRTIANIQYF
few,11,TRBD2,TRBV6-5,TRBJ2-2,TGTGCCATCGGGAGGGGCGGGGAGCTGTTTTTT,CAIGRGGELFF
NA,14,TRBD2,TRBV7-2,TRBJ2-7,TGTGCCAGCAGCGCTACTAGCGGGCCCTACGAGCAGTACTTC,CASSATSGPYEQYF
NA,15,NA,TRBV7-7,TRBJ2-7,TGTGCCAGCAGCTTAAACCCAGGACTCGGGTACGAGCAGTACTTC,CASSLNPGLGYEQYF